This TCR beta chain derives from a study of long-term antiretroviral therapy in people with HIV. General study findings and limits: Dominant in the repertoire at all time points were clones expanded before ART. CDR3 length ranges were narrower in HIV repertoires than in controls. Relative to transplant donor controls, diversity remained lower despite increasing after ART.

Concerning this clone: What it recognizes is unknown.

HIV-positive participants all received treatment in the United States. The libraries were made with immunoSEQ v3.0 at survey level. Clones were read by immunoSEQ multiplex PCR, and TCRdb kept only the in-frame ones, dropping some. The sample includes 15,000 to 20,000 clones, 80% of them seen just once. Germline CDR1 SGHVS, CDR2 FNYEAQ. The CDR3 is 14 amino acids. V shed 5 bases and J shed 3 bases, with 13 bases lying between them. The source of this sequence is a man aged 18 to 30 with HIV. The J gene is TRBJ1-1, the V gene TRBV7-6; the D gene is possibly TRBD1 (6 bases). The sample was unsorted PBMCs, taken 0.1 years before starting antiretroviral therapy. The CDR3 here is CASSRMTGDTEAFF. The CDR3, as DNA: TGTGCCAGCAGCCGAATGACAGGTGACACTGAAGCTTTCTTT.